A single sample gave rise to the 20 T cell receptor beta chains below, sequenced in a study of T cells in tuberculosis. Time point denoted: new active TB diagnosis, blood taken before or within 7 days of starting treatment. Assay used: immunoSEQ multiplex PCR; TCRdb lists only in-frame clones, some missing. Among about 5,500 clones listed, 97% were seen once. Source: PBMCs, taken at tuberculosis diagnosis. The receptor source for this set is an adult with tuberculosis.

V gene TRBV2 combines with J gene TRBJ1-2, with D maybe TRBD1 (5 bases). Germline V gives CDR1 SNHLY, CDR2 FYNNEI. V was cut by 8 bases and J by 1 base, with 14 bases left in between. The CDR3 runs 14 residues. CDR3 residues: CASRRDGSNYGYTF. CDR3 DNA: TGTGCCAGCCGGCGGGACGGGAGTAACTATGGCTACACCTTC. The whole variable domain, filled in from reference TRBV2 and TRBJ1-2, reads EPEVTQTPSHQVTQMGQEVILRCVPISNHLYFYWYRQILGQKVEFLVSFYNNEISEKSEIFDDQFSVERPDGSNFTLKIRSTKLEDSAMYFCASRRDGSNYGYTFGSGTRLTVV.

The rearrangement uses TRBV4-2 and TRBJ2-3; 14 bases fit TRBD2. The CDR3 is made up of 18 amino acids. Germline CDR1 and CDR2: LGHNA and YNFKEQ. V shed 4 bases and J 5 bases; nucleotides not matched to a gene: 11. The DNA of the CDR3 is TGTGCCAGCAGCCCGCGACTAGCGGGGGGGCCCCGGGGAGATACGCAGTATTTT. Its translation: CASSPRLAGGPRGDTQYF.

There are a few counts of this clone. The V gene is TRBV27, the J gene TRBJ1-5, with 8 bases fitting TRBD1. J gave up 2 bases and V 5 bases, and 5 bases lay outside the gene matches. The germline gives CDR1 MNHEY, CDR2 SMNVEV (reference sequence). The length of the CDR3 is 15 residues. CDR3 amino acids: CASSLGQGGNQPQHF. DNA of the CDR3: TGTGCCAGCAGTCTAGGACAGGGCGGCAATCAGCCCCAGCATTTT.

This sequence joins TRBV2 and TRBJ1-5, with D possibly being TRBD1 (6 bases). Trimming cost V 4 bases and J 4 bases, with 17 bases left between them. The germline V gene has CDR1 SNHLY and CDR2 FYNNEI. The CDR3 runs to 16 residues. CDR3 residues: CASSVTGGASNQPQHF. Here the CDR3 DNA reads TGTGCCAGCAGTGTAACGGGGGGCGCGAGTAATCAGCCCCAGCATTTT.

The chain has TRBV25-1 and TRBJ2-5, with D possibly TRBD1 on 5 matching bases. V gave up 2 bases and J gave up 5 bases, with 9 bases separating them. The germline V gene has CDR1 MGHDK and CDR2 SYGVNS. The CDR3 contains 13 residues. The CDR3 loop is CASSELGQETQYF. The CDR3 DNA reads TGTGCCAGCAGTGAACTGGGGCAGGAGACCCAGTACTTC. The complete variable domain, with remaining parts taken from reference TRBV25-1 and TRBJ2-5, reads EADIYQTPRYLVIGTGKKITLECSQTMGHDKMYWYQQDPGMELHLIHYSYGVNSTEKGDLSSESTVSRIRTEHFPLTLESARPSHTSQYLCASSELGQETQYFGPGTRLLVL.

The chain recombines TRBV10-3 with TRBJ2-3; 11 bases align to TRBD2. Germline V gene lookup returns CDR1 ENHRY and CDR2 SYGVKD. The CDR3 spans 14 residues. Trimming cost V 7 bases and J 5 bases; bases outside gene matches: 5. CDR3 nucleotides: TGTGCCATCACCAGTAGCGGGGGGGAAGATACGCAGTATTTT. This codes for CAITSSGGEDTQYF.

This sequence joins TRBV5-1 and TRBJ2-1; D unresolved. The CDR3 contains 11 residues. The germline V and J ends were trimmed by 2 bases and 5 bases, with 2 bases remaining between them. Looked up from germline, CDR1 is SGHRS and CDR2 is YFSETQ. The CDR3, as DNA: TGCGCCAGCAGCTTCGACAATGAGCAGTTCTTC. Its protein is CASSFDNEQFF.

The V and J genes are TRBV29-1 and TRBJ1-1, with TRBD1 matching 11 bases. The junction had 0 bases not matched to a gene; V was cut back by 3 bases and J by 9 bases. This CDR3 is 11 amino acids long. Germline V lookup: CDR1 SQVTM, CDR2 ANQGSEA. This chain's CDR3 is CSVEDRGQAFF. The CDR3 bases are TGCAGCGTTGAGGACAGGGGGCAAGCTTTCTTT. The whole variable domain, filled in from reference TRBV29-1 and TRBJ1-1, reads SAVISQKPSRDICQRGTSLTIQCQVDSQVTMMFWYRQQPGQSLTLIATANQGSEATYESGFVIDKFPISRPNLTFSTLTVSNMSPEDSSIYLCSVEDRGQAFFGQGTRLTVV.

The chain joins TRBV29-1 to TRBJ2-1; 10 bases fit TRBD2. With V trimmed by 5 bases and J by 4 bases, 11 bases remained unmatched. The CDR3 loop spans 16 amino acids. Germline V gives CDR1 SQVTM, CDR2 ANQGSEA. CDR3 nucleotides: TGCAGCGTTCTAGCCCTAGCGGGGGCCCTTTACAATGAGCAGTTCTTC. The encoded protein is CSVLALAGALYNEQFF.

The V and J genes are TRBV2 and TRBJ2-1; 9 bases are shared with TRBD2. The CDR3 extends over 14 amino acids. Germline lookup yields CDR1 SNHLY and CDR2 FYNNEI. V shed 6 bases, J shed 7 bases, and the junction held 7 bases outside the gene matches. The CDR3 nucleotides read TGTGCCAGCAGGGTGCGGGAGGGAGGGAATGAGCAGTTCTTC. It encodes CASRVREGGNEQFF.

The chain recombines TRBV28 with TRBJ1-2; D may be TRBD1 (6 bases). This CDR3 is built from 15 residues. Germline-derived CDR1 and CDR2 are MDHEN and SYDVKM. V was trimmed by 1 base and J by 6 bases, leaving 15 bases between them. DNA for the CDR3: TGTGCCAGCAGTTTATCGGGAGGGGGAGGGGATGGCTACACCTTC. Its translation: CASSLSGGGGDGYTF.

The V and J genes are TRBV18 and TRBJ2-7; 7 bases line up with TRBD1. In germline, CDR1 is KGHSH, CDR2 LQKENI. Unmatched junction bases numbered 5, after V lost 0 bases and J lost 3 bases. The CDR3 loop spans 15 amino acids. CDR3 in DNA: TGTGCCAGCTCACCACCAGACGCAGGGGGCTACGAGCAGTACTTC. Its translation is CASSPPDAGGYEQYF.

The chain recombines TRBV6-5 with TRBJ1-1, with D hard to call. V shed 1 base and J shed 1 base, with 7 bases lying between them. This CDR3 spans 14 amino acids. Germline V gene lookup returns CDR1 MNHEY and CDR2 SVGAGI. The CDR3 spells CASSYYAGNTEAFF. DNA of the CDR3: TGTGCCAGCAGTTACTATGCGGGGAACACTGAAGCTTTCTTT.

The count of this clone is one. The chain links TRBV29-1 to TRBJ2-5; perhaps TRBD2 as D (5 bases). The CDR3 loop spans 13 amino acids. CDR1 SQVTM and CDR2 ANQGSEA come from the germline V gene. Trimming left V 2 bases short and J 5 bases short, with 12 bases between. The CDR3 bases are TGCAGCGTTGAACGCCCTAGCAGGGAGACCCAGTACTTC. Translation gives CSVERPSRETQYF.

The genes are TRBV15 and TRBJ1-5, with 9 bases that match TRBD1. Germline assignment: CDR1 LNHNV and CDR2 YYDKDF (reference sequence). Trimming cost V 4 bases and J 9 bases; bases outside gene matches: 19. The CDR3 contains 18 residues. The DNA of the CDR3 is TGTGCCACCAGCACGAAACAGGGGGCCGCACCCGTTTGGGGGCCCCAGCATTTT. This codes for CATSTKQGAAPVWGPQHF.

The rearrangement joins TRBV27 to TRBJ2-2, with 7 positions matching TRBD1. The CDR3 is 15 residues long. Per the germline V gene, CDR1 is MNHEY and CDR2 is SMNVEV (reference sequence). With 3 bases clipped from V and 6 bases from J, the junction kept 7 bases outside the gene matches. The CDR3: CASSFFVDRAGELFF. As DNA, the CDR3 is TGTGCCAGCAGTTTTTTCGTTGACAGGGCCGGGGAGCTGTTTTTT.

The chain couples TRBV19 to TRBJ2-3; 7 bases map to TRBD2. The CDR3 sequence is 15 residues long. J was trimmed by 4 bases and V by 6 bases; bases with no gene match: 10. CDR1 and CDR2 from the germline V gene are LNHDA and SQIVND (reference sequence). CDR3 sequence (DNA): TGTGCCAGTAGAAAAAGCGGGGAGTCCGCAGATACGCAGTATTTT. Translation: CASRKSGESADTQYF.

The CDR3 spells CASSEVPAGELFF. CDR3 nucleotides: TGTGCCAGTAGTGAGGTTCCCGCCGGGGAGCTGTTTTTT. The J gene is TRBJ2-2, the V gene TRBV19, with D uncertain. With 5 bases removed from V and 6 bases from J, the gap between germline ends came to 10 bases. The CDR3 sequence is 13 residues long. Germline CDR1 reads LNHDA; CDR2 reads SQIVND (reference sequence).

This clone appeared a single time. The V call is TRBV2, the J call TRBJ2-1, with D tentatively TRBD2 (6 bases). The CDR3 contains 15 residues. Trimming removed 8 bases at V and 0 bases at J, with 14 bases between. Germline CDR1 is SNHLY and CDR2 is FYNNEI. In DNA, the CDR3 is TGTGCCAGCTGCGTCCGGGGGTACTCCTACAATGAGCAGTTCTTC. This gives the protein CASCVRGYSYNEQFF. Together with reference TRBV2 and TRBJ2-1, the CDR3 gives the full variable domain: EPEVTQTPSHQVTQMGQEVILRCVPISNHLYFYWYRQILGQKVEFLVSFYNNEISEKSEIFDDQFSVERPDGSNFTLKIRSTKLEDSAMYFCASCVRGYSYNEQFFGPGTRLTVL.

The chain has TRBV10-2 and TRBJ2-5; 8 bases line up with TRBD2. Germline V gives CDR1 WSHSY, CDR2 SAAADI. Trimming at V came to 2 bases and at J to 5 bases, leaving 10 bases not matched to a gene. The CDR3 loop spans 16 amino acids. The CDR3 DNA follows: TGCGCCAGCAGTGAGGGAATGGGACTAGGAATTGAGACCCAGTACTTC. Translating it yields CASSEGMGLGIETQYF.